This T cell receptor (beta chain) was identified in a study of cytomegalovirus exposure and HLA in healthy donors. Primers for the PCR totalled 60 Vbeta and 13 Jbeta. Assay: immunoSEQ multiplex PCR; the TCRdb copy retains only in-frame clones and omits some. The top ten clones hold 1.5% of a sample with around 150,000 clones, approximately 83% of them seen once. CDR1 GTSNPN and CDR2 SVGIG come from the germline V gene (reference sequence). This CDR3 is 13 amino acids long. The sequence was collected from a woman under 30 in good health and CMV-seronegative. The specimen sequenced was PBMCs. This rearrangement joins TRBV30 to TRBJ1-3, with D uncertain. As DNA, the CDR3 is TGTGCATCGTCCCAGAACTCTGGAAACACCATATATTTT. Protein sequence: CASSQNSGNTIYF.